This T cell receptor beta chain is drawn from a study of cytomegalovirus exposure and HLA in healthy donors (dated by TCRdb to the late 2010s). With respect to the entire study: An earlier analysis of approximately 640 of the donors reported 250 to 350 Gb of sequence data and some 120 million unique TCR beta sequences from around 200 million T cells. An earlier analysis of approximately 640 of the donors applied high-throughput TCR beta sequencing to assess whether each TCR beta V gene segment acted as functional or pseudogenic. All discovery cohort repertoires had been generated on a single sequencing platform. About five DR-DQ haplotypes were handled as single units for association and clustering, since linkage in the cohort was strong. The study profiled the T cell repertoires of about 640 subjects by immunosequencing and related them to cytomegalovirus serostatus. Both class I and class II loci were covered by HLA typing, at four-digit resolution. Typing coverage varied by locus: roughly 620-630 donors for A, B, C, DRB1 and DQB1; roughly 520 for DQA1; more than 600 for DPA1; roughly 450 for DPB1. Donor age, sex, ethnicity and CMV serostatus were collected together with the repertoire data. Among roughly 400 genotyped donors of the cohort, an average of approximately 240,000 unique TCR beta nucleotide sequences was sequenced per donor, of which approximately 18% were non-productive. Rather than using new phenotypic data, the later analysis identified candidate immune exposures from TCR beta sequences and from how often those sequences occurred across donors. An early release covering roughly 640 HLA-typed donors comprised 300 to 350 gigabases of sequencing data and 85 million or so unique TCR sequences. A later genetic analysis took genome-wide SNP genotypes for about 55% of the 666 donors and used that subset as a discovery cohort. The aim of the study was to test whether cataloging public T cell receptors could identify signatures of past pathogen exposure. Along with the roughly 700-subject first cohort, a separate validation cohort of over a hundred different subjects was used. Of the 300 to 450 genotyped donors, 75% to 85% were placed in the genetic ancestry cluster associated with self-reported Caucasian donors. To study patterns of TCR occurrence, a later analysis re-analyzed previously published TCR beta repertoires from several hundred donors and added high-resolution HLA genotyping. The study combined high-throughput TCR immunosequencing, statistical association of individual TCRs with disease status, and machine learning to predict cytomegalovirus infection status.

The cohort comprised some 680 healthy bone marrow donors. All cohort members were sampled while nominally healthy, although unrecorded immune exposures were likely present. The donor tested CMV seronegative, placing the donor among the 350 to 400 seronegative members of the cohort. Each donor provided a peripheral blood sample, and peripheral blood mononuclear cells were used for TCR beta sequencing. Genomic DNA was extracted from the blood cell samples with the Qiagen DNeasy Blood Extraction Kit. About this clone: Its antigen remains undetermined. No clone much larger than this one lies a single base away; base qualities are absent.

Sequences SEHNR (CDR1) and FQNEAQ (CDR2) are obtained from the germline V gene (reference sequence). There are 14 amino acids in the CDR3, from cysteine to phenylalanine inclusive. The entry retains the CDR3 DNA only, 42 bases that are in frame from base 1. V is clipped by 4 bases and J by 4 bases, and the sequence between their germline boundaries is 13 bases long. The library was prepared using the immunoSEQ multiplex PCR assay. For the multiplex PCR, a mixture combining 60 forward primers for TCR Vbeta segments and 13 reverse primers for TCR Jbeta segments was used. The CDR3 region of rearranged TCR beta genes was amplified from genomic DNA by a multiplex PCR assay. The amplified TCR beta libraries were sequenced on the Illumina HiSeq System as 87-base-pair reads. In the original analysis: A later analysis counted approximately 84 million unique TCR beta chains across the 650 to 800 repertoires, and 10 million to 12 million of these chains were shared by at least two donors. A nearest-neighbor algorithm error-corrected the raw reads and collapsed the reads into unique sequences, merging closely related sequences to remove PCR and sequencing errors. V, D and J gene segments were assigned by aligning CDR3 sequences to IMGT reference sequences. For a sequence to be retained, a match of at least six nucleotides was required to both a V gene segment and a J gene segment. A rearrangement was called productive if the CDR3 had no stop codons and remained in frame with V and J, and every other rearrangement was called non-productive. CDR3 was defined according to IMGT convention as the region running from the second conserved V-encoded cysteine to the conserved J-encoded phenylalanine. Sequences without an unambiguous match to a single V gene segment were excluded from the earlier analysis of approximately 600 of the donors. An earlier analysis of just under 600 of the donors called V segments functional above 56.7% productive rearrangements and segregating when the between-donor standard deviation exceeded 5%. To diagnose cytomegalovirus status from the catalog of TCR beta chain sequences, a statistical classification framework was built. In a later analysis, V and J genes were assigned by comparing TCR nucleotide sequences against IMGT/GENE-DB human TR gene sequences. A later analysis assigned CDR3 sequences and most-parsimonious VDJ recombination scenarios with the TCRdist pipeline. A later analysis defined each TCR beta chain by its CDR3 amino acid sequence plus V-gene family, and excluded reads lacking a unique V-gene family. As a way to deal with suspected cross-contamination and a sequencing artifact, a later analysis dropped hundreds of nucleotide sequences that were highly shared and had low generation probability. In a later analysis, a clonal expansion index was calculated for each public chain from normalized within-repertoire ranks of inferred template counts. In a later analysis, generation probabilities were computed with a VDJ recombination model fitted to out-of-frame rearrangements, and the resulting probabilities were checked against IGoR. In a later analysis, TCR-TCR, TCR-HLA and TCR-CMV co-occurrence was scored with hypergeometric tests, and a repertoire-size bias correction was applied to TCR pairs. To estimate false discovery rates, a later analysis permuted the HLA or CMV assignments 20 times. A later analysis grouped co-occurring TCRs with DBSCAN, adding TCRdist sequence similarity when clustering within HLA-allele-positive subsets. Repertoires with fewer than 30,000 or more than 120,000 public chains were left out of co-occurrence clustering, as were a handful of repertoires with anomalous nucleotide sharing. TCRdb carries this immuneACCESS record with in-frame sequences only. Its versions omit some clonotypes, under half of them owing to an unresolved V gene in the studies checked, with the rest unexplained. That table gives V, J and clone size, and the DNA gave D and trimming. The sample yields 110,000 to 150,000 clones; approximately 80% were counted once. The biggest ten clones account for about 5% of the sample.

General conclusions and limits of the study: The presence/absence analyses assumed that sequencing depth was roughly uniform across donors, and that assumption may not be true. Linkage disequilibrium might explain the correlated functional status among segregating V segments, but an unknown experimental factor could not be ruled out. Assigning TCR associations to individual alleles was difficult when HLA alleles, especially DR and DQ, strongly co-occurred. Some IMGT-functional V segments, including TRBV6-2 and TRBV6-3, could not be distinguished by the 87-base-pair reads and were therefore excluded. According to a later genetic analysis, donors in an Asian-associated ancestry cluster had fewer N-insertions in productive TCRs than the roughly 660-donor mean. Three of the identified cytomegalovirus-associated TCR beta chains were confirmed in vitro to be specific for cytomegalovirus antigens. According to a later analysis, most CMV-associated TCR beta chains appeared to be HLA-restricted, and the HLA associations seemed to be driven largely by CMV exposure. Cytomegalovirus status was reported to be diagnosed by the classifier with high specificity and sensitivity in both the original and validation cohorts. In a later analysis, the rate of TCR association differed among HLA loci, with DRB1 alleles having the most associated TCRs and HLA-C alleles having the fewest. In a later genetic analysis, a missense DCLRE1C variant was associated with V-gene and J-gene trimming of TCR beta chains, and the association was replicated in an independent cohort. While some public TCRs were present in many individuals, most TCR sequences turned up only very rarely across donors. The study gave a list of 150 to 200 TCR beta chains associated with cytomegalovirus. Compared with equally common non-associated chains, HLA-associated TCR beta chains in a later analysis were more clonally expanded and had lower generation probabilities. Because HLA typing was missing for some donors at each locus, association tests included only the typed subset. Only TCR beta chains were sequenced in this cohort, and the absence of alpha or paired-chain data limited detectable features. Several of the top co-occurrence clusters appeared to be linked to parvovirus B19, influenza, CMV and Epstein-Barr virus, according to a later analysis. The authors suggested that the approach could potentially be generalized to other disease states and immunological phenotypes. A cluster of highly shared sequence variants was judged likely to be a technical artifact of the sequencing pipeline. The only immune exposure information available for the cohort was CMV serostatus. In a later analysis, 16,951 TCR beta sequences were associated with specific HLA alleles at a false discovery rate of 0.05. A further reported finding was that TCR beta sequences accurately predicted the HLA-A and HLA-B alleles for most subjects in the first cohort. Because counts were too low, seventeen rarely observed V segments, including chromosome 9 orphons, were excluded from the earlier analysis of about 500 of the donors. An earlier analysis of roughly 570 of the donors showed that most TCR beta V segments appeared in productive rearrangements either about 87% or about 30% of the time, which broadly matched IMGT annotations.

The specimen was PBMCs. This receptor was identified in a male donor in good health and CMV-seronegative. The chain is made from TRBV7-9 and TRBJ1-2, with no reliable assignment of the D segment. The CDR3 here reads CASSSEDWVYGYTF. The sequenced DNA: TGTGCCAGCAGCTCCGAGGACTGGGTCTATGGCTACACCTTC. Reference TRBV7-9 and TRBJ1-2 proteins supply the regions before and after the CDR3; the full variable domain is: DTGVSQNPRHKITKRGQNVTFRCDPISEHNRLYWYRQTLGQGPEFLTYFQNEAQLEKSRLLSDRFSAERPKGSFSTLEIQRTEQGDSAMYLCASSSEDWVYGYTFGSGTRLTVV.